This TCR beta chain stems from a study of blood T cell repertoires in COVID-19 (TCRdb year 2020). In terms of the full investigation: Samples from collaborators originated in the United States, Italy and Spain and spanned both the acute and convalescent phases of COVID-19. The prospective study material was composed of cDNA or gDNA derived from T cells, B-cell-depleted T cells, or PBMCs. Deeply sampled blood TCRbeta repertoires from subjects exposed to, actively infected with, or recovered from COVID-19 were included in the dataset. The repertoires were made available in a free public database intended to serve as a resource for research on the immune response to SARS-CoV-2. Samples came from the ongoing ImmuneRACE study (first 160 participants) plus 1,254 subjects from 6 global collaborators. A de-identified subject ID, COVID-19 status, age in years and sex were almost always included in the sample metadata. Where HLA class I and class II types were available, the types were taken from metadata supplied by the sample provider, not from assay-based typing.

The full study reports these points: The amount of clinical and demographic metadata varied by source and participant and was provided uncurated.

TCRbeta CDR3 regions were amplified from genomic DNA by means of the immunoSEQ Assay, a bias-controlled multiplex PCR. From the authors' description of their analysis: Within the assay, amplification of reference gene primers was used to estimate how many nucleated cells each sample contained. To quantify the absolute abundance of each unique TCRbeta CDR3 rearrangement, sequence reads were collapsed and filtered. For each sample, productive Simpson clonality was calculated as the square root of Simpson's diversity index across productive rearrangements. Sourced from immuneACCESS, this table was stored by TCRdb with only in-frame sequences that have V and J called. A share of the clones is absent; for the studies checked, an unresolved V gene accounts for under half, and the remainder has no known explanation. Clonal size and the V and J genes are those of that table, whereas D and trimming came from the DNA. Within this sample are roughly 40,000 clones, with roughly nine tenths of them counted one time only. The leading ten clones occupy approximately 20% of the sample.

To note about this clone: Its antigen remains unidentified. The sample holds no much larger clone one base away, and base qualities are not on file.

Each collaborating institution followed its own protocols to collect whole blood in K2EDTA tubes. Collaborator samples were shipped for TCRbeta analysis as frozen whole blood, isolated PBMCs, or DNA extracted from either sample type. The V end gives up 5 bases and the J end 5 bases, leaving 9 bases in the junction not matched to a gene. In the germline V gene, CDR1 corresponds to KGHSH and CDR2 to LQKENI. From the cysteine through the phenylalanine, the CDR3 covers 15 amino acids. The kept DNA is CDR3 alone, 45 bases in frame from the first base. The chain joins TRBV18 to TRBJ2-1, and 7 bases in between align with TRBD1. This sequence was found in a man between 50 and 59 years old in a cohort sampled during active COVID-19. The sample was peripheral blood. The nucleotide sequence is TGTGCCAGCTCAGAGGGGGCTACGTCGGACAATGAGCAGTTCTTC. It codes for CASSEGATSDNEQFF.